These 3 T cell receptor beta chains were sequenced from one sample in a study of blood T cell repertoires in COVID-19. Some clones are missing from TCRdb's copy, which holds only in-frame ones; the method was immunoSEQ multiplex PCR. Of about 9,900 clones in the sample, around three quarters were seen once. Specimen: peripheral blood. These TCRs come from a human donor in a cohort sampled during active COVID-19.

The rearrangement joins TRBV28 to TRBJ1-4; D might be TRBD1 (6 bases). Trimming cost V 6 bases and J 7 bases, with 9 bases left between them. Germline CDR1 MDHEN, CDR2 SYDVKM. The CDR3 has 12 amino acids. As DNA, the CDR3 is TGTGCCAGCAGCCGAGGGGGTGAAAAACTGTTTTTT. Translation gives CASSRGGEKLFF. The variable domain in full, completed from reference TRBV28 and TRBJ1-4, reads DVKVTQSSRYLVKRTGEKVFLECVQDMDHENMFWYRQDPGLGLRLIYFSYDVKMKEKGDIPEGYSVSREKKERFSLILESASTNQTSMYLCASSRGGEKLFFGSGTQLSVL.

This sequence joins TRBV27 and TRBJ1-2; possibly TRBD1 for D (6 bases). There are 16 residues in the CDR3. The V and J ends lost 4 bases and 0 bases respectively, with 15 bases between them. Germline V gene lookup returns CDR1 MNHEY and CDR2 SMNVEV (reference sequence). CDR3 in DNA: TGTGCCAGCAGTTCCGGACAGCTTCCGCCTAACTATGGCTACACCTTC. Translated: CASSSGQLPPNYGYTF.

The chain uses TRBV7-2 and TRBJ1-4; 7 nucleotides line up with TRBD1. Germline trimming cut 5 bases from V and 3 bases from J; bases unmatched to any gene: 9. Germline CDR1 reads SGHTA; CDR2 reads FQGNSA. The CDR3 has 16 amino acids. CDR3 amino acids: CASSLLTGAANEKLFF. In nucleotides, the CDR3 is TGTGCCAGCAGCCTCCTAACAGGGGCGGCTAATGAAAAACTGTTTTTT.